The T cell receptor (beta chain) described here comes from a study of cytomegalovirus exposure and HLA in healthy donors (dated by TCRdb to about 2017). Regarding the study in general: According to an earlier analysis of around 600 of the donors, about 179 million T cells yielded 117 million unique TCR beta sequences and about 300 Gb of sequence data. Alongside the repertoire data, information on donor age, sex, ethnicity and CMV serostatus was compiled. An earlier analysis of approximately 580 of the donors used high-throughput TCR beta sequencing to judge whether each TCR beta V gene segment behaved as functional or pseudogenic. The study combined high-throughput TCR immunosequencing, statistical association of individual TCRs with disease status, and machine learning to predict cytomegalovirus infection status. Every repertoire in the discovery cohort had been generated on one and the same sequencing platform. In addition to the first cohort of 666 subjects, a separate validation cohort of around 110 different subjects was used. Among roughly 400 genotyped donors of the cohort, an average of around 220,000 unique TCR beta nucleotide sequences was sequenced per donor, of which 15% to 20% were non-productive. Because of strong linkage in the cohort, five DR-DQ haplotypes were treated as single units for association and clustering. Of the roughly 400 genotyped donors, more than 75% were placed in the genetic ancestry cluster associated with self-reported Caucasian donors. The study was designed to test whether signatures of past pathogen exposure could be identified by cataloging public T cell receptors. Approximately 310 gigabases of sequencing data and 91 million or so unique TCR sequences made up an early release that covered 640 HLA-typed donors. Both class I and class II loci were covered by HLA typing, at four-digit resolution. In a later genetic analysis, genome-wide SNP genotypes for about 65% of the roughly 670 donors were used, and that subset was treated as a discovery cohort. The study profiled the T cell repertoires of 666 subjects by immunosequencing and related them to cytomegalovirus serostatus. A later analysis re-examined previously published TCR beta repertoires from 610 or so donors and added high-resolution HLA genotyping to investigate patterns of TCR occurrence. The number of donors typed differed by locus, with roughly 620-630 for A, B, C, DRB1 and DQB1, 522 for DQA1, 606 for DPA1, and about 450 for DPB1. In the later analysis, no new phenotypic data were used to find candidate immune exposures; instead, reliance was placed on TCR beta sequences and their occurrence across donors. Paper-wide results and their limitations: A further reported finding was that TCR beta sequences accurately predicted the HLA-A and HLA-B alleles for most subjects in the first cohort. Broadly in line with IMGT annotations, most TCR beta V segments showed up in productive rearrangements about 90% or about 30% of the time in an earlier analysis of roughly 590 of the donors. A later analysis associated about 16,000 TCR beta sequences with specific HLA alleles at a false discovery rate of 0.05. The authors suggested that the approach could potentially be generalized to other disease states and immunological phenotypes. A few of the identified cytomegalovirus-associated TCR beta chains were confirmed in vitro to be specific for cytomegalovirus antigens. Several of the top co-occurrence clusters appeared to be linked to parvovirus B19, influenza, CMV and Epstein-Barr virus, according to a later analysis. When HLA alleles, especially DR and DQ, strongly co-occurred, attributing TCR associations to individual alleles was difficult. For the cohort, immune exposure information was limited to CMV serostatus. According to a later genetic analysis, donors in an Asian-associated ancestry cluster had fewer N-insertions in productive TCRs than the approximately 610-donor mean. Some IMGT-functional V segments, including TRBV6-2 and TRBV6-3, could not be told apart with the 87-base-pair reads, so those segments were excluded. An association between a missense DCLRE1C variant and V-gene and J-gene trimming of TCR beta chains was found in a later genetic analysis and replicated in an independent cohort. According to a later analysis, TCR association rates differed among HLA loci, with DRB1 alleles showing the most associated TCRs and HLA-C alleles showing the fewest. Only TCR beta chains were sequenced in this cohort, and the absence of alpha or paired-chain data limited detectable features. In a later analysis, HLA-associated TCR beta chains showed more clonal expansion and lower generation probabilities than non-associated chains that were equally common. Because counts were too low, more than 15 rarely observed V segments, including chromosome 9 orphons, were left out of the earlier analysis of about 620 of the donors. The study listed approximately 150 TCR beta chains as associated with cytomegalovirus. According to a later analysis, most CMV-associated TCR beta chains appeared to be HLA-restricted, and the HLA associations seemed to be driven largely by CMV exposure. Across donors, most TCR sequences were observed very rarely, whereas some public TCRs were present in many individuals. Cytomegalovirus status was reported to be diagnosed by the classifier with high specificity and sensitivity in both the original and validation cohorts. Presence/absence analyses assumed roughly uniform sequencing depth across donors, an assumption that may not hold. A cluster of highly shared sequence variants was judged likely to be a technical artifact of the sequencing pipeline. HLA typing was unavailable for some donors at each locus, so association tests used only the typed subset. Linkage disequilibrium might explain the correlated functional status among segregating V segments, but an unknown experimental factor could not be excluded.

This clone was counted once. There is no known antigen for this receptor. Nothing much larger sits one base from this clone, and base qualities are not available. The V and J ends are trimmed by 4 bases and 7 bases, leaving 5 bases between them. The CDR3 contains 11 residues, cysteine and phenylalanine counted. Of the read, only the CDR3 DNA is kept; its 33 bases are in frame from base 1. CDR1 and CDR2 are drawn from the germline V gene: SNHLY, FYNNEI. To prepare the library, the immunoSEQ multiplex PCR assay was applied. The multiplex PCR relied on a mix of 60 forward primers for TCR Vbeta segments and 13 reverse primers for TCR Jbeta segments. The CDR3 region of rearranged TCR beta genes was amplified from genomic DNA with a multiplex PCR assay. The amplified TCR beta libraries were sequenced on the Illumina HiSeq System as 87-base-pair reads. For the original study's pipeline: Across the roughly 700 repertoires, a later analysis counted 80 million or so unique TCR beta chains, 9 million to 14 million of which were shared by at least two donors. Raw reads were error-corrected and collapsed into unique sequences by a nearest-neighbor algorithm in which closely related sequences were merged to remove PCR and sequencing errors. Alignment of CDR3 sequences to IMGT reference sequences was used to assign V, D and J gene segments. Each retained sequence needed at least a six-nucleotide match to both a V gene segment and a J gene segment. A rearrangement counted as productive if the CDR3 had no stop codons and remained in frame with V and J, and every other rearrangement counted as non-productive. CDR3 was defined according to IMGT convention as the region running from the second conserved V-encoded cysteine to the conserved J-encoded phenylalanine. The earlier analysis of a few hundred of the donors excluded any sequence lacking an unambiguous match to a single V gene segment. An earlier analysis of a few hundred of the donors called V segments functional above 56.7% productive rearrangements and segregating when the between-donor standard deviation exceeded 5%. To diagnose cytomegalovirus status from the catalog of TCR beta chain sequences, a statistical classification framework was built. V and J gene assignment, in a later analysis, came from comparing TCR nucleotide sequences with IMGT/GENE-DB human TR gene sequences. A later analysis assigned CDR3 sequences and most-parsimonious VDJ recombination scenarios with the TCRdist pipeline. In a later analysis, each TCR beta chain was defined by its CDR3 amino acid sequence together with its V-gene family, and reads lacking a unique V-gene family were excluded. To address suspected cross-contamination and a sequencing artifact, a later analysis removed a few hundred highly shared, low-generation-probability nucleotide sequences. In a later analysis, a clonal expansion index was calculated for each public chain from normalized within-repertoire ranks of inferred template counts. In a later analysis, generation probabilities were computed using a VDJ recombination model fitted to out-of-frame rearrangements, and the results were checked against IGoR. A later analysis scored TCR-TCR, TCR-HLA and TCR-CMV co-occurrence with hypergeometric tests, applying a repertoire-size bias correction to TCR pairs. In a later analysis, false discovery rates were estimated by permuting HLA or CMV assignments 20 times. In a later analysis, co-occurring TCRs were grouped with DBSCAN, and TCRdist sequence similarity was added when clustering was performed within HLA-allele-positive subsets. Co-occurrence clustering excluded repertoires with fewer than 30,000 or more than 120,000 public chains, plus five with anomalous nucleotide sharing. TCRdb re-hosts the immuneACCESS table, in-frame sequences only. Its copies lack some clones; in the studies checked, an unresolved V gene accounts for under half of them, and the cause for the rest is not known. V and J calls plus clone size are reproduced from that table; the DNA served to infer D and trimming. Across this sample there are some 70,000 clones, with about 84% seen only once. The biggest ten clones account for about 8% of the sample.

The cohort was made up of around 720 healthy bone marrow donors. At the time of sampling, every cohort member was nominally healthy, though immune exposures that went unrecorded were likely present. The donor tested CMV seropositive and was one of the 289 seropositive cohort members. A peripheral blood sample was collected from each donor, and TCR beta sequencing was performed on peripheral blood mononuclear cells. Genomic DNA was extracted from the blood cell samples with the Qiagen DNeasy Blood Extraction Kit. Recombination joined TRBV2 with TRBJ1-5, with the D gene not confidently named. This receptor was obtained from a young man in good health and CMV-seropositive. The material sequenced was PBMCs. The CDR3 region reads CASSAGQPQHF. The DNA sequence is TGTGCCAGCAGTGCGGGGCAGCCCCAGCATTTT.